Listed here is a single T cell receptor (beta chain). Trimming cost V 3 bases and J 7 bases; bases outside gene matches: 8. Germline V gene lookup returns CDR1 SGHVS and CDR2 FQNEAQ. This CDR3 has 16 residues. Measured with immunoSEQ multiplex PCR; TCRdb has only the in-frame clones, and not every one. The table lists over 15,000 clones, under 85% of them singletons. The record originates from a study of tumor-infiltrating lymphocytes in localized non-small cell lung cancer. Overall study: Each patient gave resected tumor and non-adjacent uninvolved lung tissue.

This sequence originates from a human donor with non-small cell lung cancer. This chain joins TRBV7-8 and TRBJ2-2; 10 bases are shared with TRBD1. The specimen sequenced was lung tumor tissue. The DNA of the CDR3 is TGTGCCAGCAGCTTCCGGGACAGGGGAAGTGGCGGGGAGCTGTTTTTT. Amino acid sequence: CASSFRDRGSGGELFF. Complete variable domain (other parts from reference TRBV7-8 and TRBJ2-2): GAGVSQSPRYKVAKRGQDVALRCDPISGHVSLFWYQQALGQGPEFLTYFQNEAQLDKSGLPSDRFFAERPEGSVSTLKIQRTQQEDSAVYLCASSFRDRGSGGELFFGEGSRLTVL.